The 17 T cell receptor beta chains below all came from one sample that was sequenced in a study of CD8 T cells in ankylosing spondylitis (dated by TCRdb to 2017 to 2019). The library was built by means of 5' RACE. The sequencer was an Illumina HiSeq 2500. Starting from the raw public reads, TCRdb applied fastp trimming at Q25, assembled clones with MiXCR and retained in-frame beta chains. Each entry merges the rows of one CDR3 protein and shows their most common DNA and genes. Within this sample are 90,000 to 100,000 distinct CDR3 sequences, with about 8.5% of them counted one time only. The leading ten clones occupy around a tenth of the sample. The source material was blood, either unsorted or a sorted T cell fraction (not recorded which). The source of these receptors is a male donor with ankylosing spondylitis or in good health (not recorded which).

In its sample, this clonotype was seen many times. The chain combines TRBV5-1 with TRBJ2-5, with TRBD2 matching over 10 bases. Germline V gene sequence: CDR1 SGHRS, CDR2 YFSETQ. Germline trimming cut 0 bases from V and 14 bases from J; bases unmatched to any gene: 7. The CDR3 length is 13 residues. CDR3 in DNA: TGCGCCAGCAGCTTGGAGGAAGCGGGGGGGAAATACTTC. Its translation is CASSLEEAGGKYF.

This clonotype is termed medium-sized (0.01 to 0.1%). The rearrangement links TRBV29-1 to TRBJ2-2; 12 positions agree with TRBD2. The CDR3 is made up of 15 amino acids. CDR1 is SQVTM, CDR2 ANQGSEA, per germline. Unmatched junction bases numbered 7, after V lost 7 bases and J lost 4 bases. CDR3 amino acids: CSASTSGSFTGELFF. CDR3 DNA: TGCAGCGCATCGACTAGCGGGAGTTTCACCGGGGAGCTGTTTTTT.

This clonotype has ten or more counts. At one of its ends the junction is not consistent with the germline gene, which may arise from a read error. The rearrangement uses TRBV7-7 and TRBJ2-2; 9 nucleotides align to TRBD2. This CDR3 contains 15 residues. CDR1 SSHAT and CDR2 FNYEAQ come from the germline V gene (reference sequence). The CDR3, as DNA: TGTGCTAGCAGCTTGGGACTAGCCCCGGCCGGGGAGCTGTTTTTT. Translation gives CASSLGLAPAGELFF.

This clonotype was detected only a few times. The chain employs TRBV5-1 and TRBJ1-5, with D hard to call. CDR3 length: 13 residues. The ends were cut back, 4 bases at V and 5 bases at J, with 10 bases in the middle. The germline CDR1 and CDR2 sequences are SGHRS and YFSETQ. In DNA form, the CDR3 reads TGCGCCAGCAGCCCCAACCCCGATCAGCCCCAGCATTTT. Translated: CASSPNPDQPQHF.

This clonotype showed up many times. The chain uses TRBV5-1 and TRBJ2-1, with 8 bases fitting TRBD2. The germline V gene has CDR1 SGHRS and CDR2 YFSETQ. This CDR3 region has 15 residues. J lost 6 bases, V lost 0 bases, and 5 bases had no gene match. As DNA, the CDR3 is TGCGCCAGCAGCTTGGGAGCGGGAGTTGGCAATGAGCAGTTCTTC. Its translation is CASSLGAGVGNEQFF.

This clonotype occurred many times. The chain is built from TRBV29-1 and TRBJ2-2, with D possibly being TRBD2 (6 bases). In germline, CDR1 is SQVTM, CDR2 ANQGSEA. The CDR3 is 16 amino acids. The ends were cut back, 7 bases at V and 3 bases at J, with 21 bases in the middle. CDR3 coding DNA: TGCAGCGCCACCACGGTCGCGGGGCTGGACACCGGGGAGCTGTTTTTT. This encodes CSATTVAGLDTGELFF.

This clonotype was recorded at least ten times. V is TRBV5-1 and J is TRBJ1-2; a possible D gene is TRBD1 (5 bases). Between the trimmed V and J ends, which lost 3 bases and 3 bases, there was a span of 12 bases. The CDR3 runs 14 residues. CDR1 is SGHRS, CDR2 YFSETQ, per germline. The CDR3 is CASSSLGLHYGYTF. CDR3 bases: TGCGCCAGCAGCTCCCTGGGACTACACTATGGCTACACCTTC.

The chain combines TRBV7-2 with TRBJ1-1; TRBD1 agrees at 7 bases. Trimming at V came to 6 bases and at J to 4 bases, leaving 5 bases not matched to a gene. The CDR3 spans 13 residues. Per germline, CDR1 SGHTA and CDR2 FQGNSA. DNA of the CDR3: TGTGCCAGCAGTTATACAGGGGTCACTGAAGCTTTCTTT. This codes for CASSYTGVTEAFF.

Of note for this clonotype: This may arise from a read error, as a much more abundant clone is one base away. As DNA, the CDR3 is TGTGCCGGCAGTTACACTGGACAGGCGAACACTGAAGCTTTCTTT. It yields the protein CAGSYTGQANTEAFF. V usage is TRBV6-6 and J usage is TRBJ1-1, with 7 bases aligning to TRBD1. CDR3 size: 15 residues. CDR1 is MNHNY, CDR2 SVGAGI, per germline (reference sequence).

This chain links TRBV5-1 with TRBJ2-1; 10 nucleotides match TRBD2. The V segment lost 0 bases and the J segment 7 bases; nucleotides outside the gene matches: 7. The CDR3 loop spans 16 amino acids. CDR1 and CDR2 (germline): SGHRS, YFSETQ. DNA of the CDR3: TGCGCCAGCAGCTTGGTAGCTAGCGGGAGTGGTAATGAGCAGTTCTTC. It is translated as CASSLVASGSGNEQFF. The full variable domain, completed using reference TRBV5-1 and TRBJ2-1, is KAGVTQTPRYLIKTRGQQVTLSCSPISGHRSVSWYQQTPGQGLQFLFEYFSETQRNKGNFPGRFSGRQFSNSRSEMNVSTLELGDSALYLCASSLVASGSGNEQFFGPGTRLTVL.

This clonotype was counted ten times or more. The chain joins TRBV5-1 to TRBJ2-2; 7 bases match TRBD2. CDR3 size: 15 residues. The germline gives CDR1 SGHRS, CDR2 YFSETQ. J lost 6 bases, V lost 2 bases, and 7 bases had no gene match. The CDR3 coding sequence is TGCGCCAGCAGCTTCCGAGCGGGAATAGCCGGGGAGCTGTTTTTT. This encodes CASSFRAGIAGELFF.

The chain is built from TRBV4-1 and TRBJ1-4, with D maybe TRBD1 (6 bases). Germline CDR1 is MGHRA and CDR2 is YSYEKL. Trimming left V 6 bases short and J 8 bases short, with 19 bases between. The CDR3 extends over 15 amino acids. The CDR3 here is CASSLWGAGNEKLFF. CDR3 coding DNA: TGCGCCAGCAGTCTCTGGGGGGCCGGGAACGAAAAACTGTTTTTT.

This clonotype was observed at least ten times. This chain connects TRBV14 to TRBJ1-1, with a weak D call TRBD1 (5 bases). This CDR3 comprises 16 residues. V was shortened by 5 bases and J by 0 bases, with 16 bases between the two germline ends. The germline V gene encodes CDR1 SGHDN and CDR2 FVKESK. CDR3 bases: TGTGCCAGCAGCGGACGATTGGGACGGATGAACACTGAAGCTTTCTTT. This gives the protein CASSGRLGRMNTEAFF.

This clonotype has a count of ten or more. CDR3 bases: TGCGCCAGCAGCCAGAGAAGGTACAATGAGCAGTTCTTC. Translating it yields CASSQRRYNEQFF. The chain uses TRBV4-1 and TRBJ2-1; no clear D. CDR1 and CDR2 (germline): MGHRA, YSYEKL. The germline V and J ends were trimmed by 3 bases and 4 bases, with 7 bases remaining between them. The CDR3 is 13 amino acids.

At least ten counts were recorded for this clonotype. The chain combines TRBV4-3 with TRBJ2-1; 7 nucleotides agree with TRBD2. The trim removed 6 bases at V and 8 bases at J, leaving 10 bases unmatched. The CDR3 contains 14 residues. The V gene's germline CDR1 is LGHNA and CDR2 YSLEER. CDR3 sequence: CASRGREECDEQFF. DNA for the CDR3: TGCGCCAGCAGAGGACGGGAGGAATGTGATGAGCAGTTCTTC.

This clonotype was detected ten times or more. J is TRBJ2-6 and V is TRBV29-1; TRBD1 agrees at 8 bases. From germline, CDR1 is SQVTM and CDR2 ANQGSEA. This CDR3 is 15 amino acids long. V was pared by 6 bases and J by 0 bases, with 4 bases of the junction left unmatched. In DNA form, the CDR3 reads TGCAGCGTAGTTACAGGGGGCTCTGGGGCCAACGTCCTGACTTTC. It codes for CSVVTGGSGANVLTF.

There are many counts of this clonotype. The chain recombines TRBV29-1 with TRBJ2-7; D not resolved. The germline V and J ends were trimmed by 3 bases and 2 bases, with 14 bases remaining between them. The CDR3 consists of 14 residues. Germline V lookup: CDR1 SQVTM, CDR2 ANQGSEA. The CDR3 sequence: CSVESAERPYEQYF. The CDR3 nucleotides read TGCAGCGTTGAGTCCGCGGAACGTCCCTACGAGCAGTACTTC.